Below, one T cell receptor (beta chain) is given with its context. This entry belongs to a study of blood T cell repertoires in COVID-19. Trimming pared 7 bases from V and 1 base from J, leaving 10 bases between. The CDR3 loop spans 13 amino acids. CDR1 and CDR2 from the germline V gene are MNHEY and SVGAGI. Measured with immunoSEQ multiplex PCR; TCRdb has only the in-frame clones, and not every one. Found here are 54,000 or so clones, about four fifths of them singletons; the top ten hold roughly 12%. This chain links TRBV6-5 with TRBJ1-1; no definite D call. The specimen was peripheral blood. This receptor was identified in an elderly man with COVID-19, enrolled during active disease. This chain's CDR3 is CASTGGGNTEAFF. The CDR3 DNA reads TGTGCCAGCACCGGAGGTGGGAACACTGAAGCTTTCTTT.